Sequencing of this T cell receptor (beta chain) was carried out in a study of blood T cells in healthy people across ages. V was pared by 0 bases and J by 0 bases, with 6 bases between. CDR1 and CDR2 from the germline V gene are MNHEY and SVGAGI. This CDR3 comprises 15 residues. Primed by a sample-barcoded 5' primer and a J-beta primer mix, a second PCR proceeded for about 6 to 11 cycles. Each cDNA molecule was tagged by a template-switch adaptor that had 12 random nucleotides. Every sample produced at least 2.5 million CDR3-containing paired-end reads. TCRdb fed the 5' RACE reads into MiXCR, producing one record per CDR3 protein. This table holds some 1.4 million distinct CDR3 sequences, roughly 40% found once. The people who gave samples were healthy Caucasians from Russia, aged about 6 to 100.

Sequencing input: blood. The chain couples TRBV6-5 to TRBJ1-5; D is uncertain. This clonotype was sampled from a woman under 30 in good health. This chain's CDR3 is CASSYSRYSNQPQHF. The CDR3 coding sequence is TGTGCCAGCAGTTACTCACGGTATAGCAATCAGCCCCAGCATTTT.